These 23 T cell receptor beta chains were all obtained from the same sample, sequenced in a study of Graves' ophthalmopathy and Graves' hyperthyroidism (dated by TCRdb to about 2018). Instrument on record: Illumina HiSeq 2000. For repertoire sequencing, the TCR beta CDR3 regions were amplified from RNA transcripts. A first-round RT-PCR used HTBI primers with the Qiagen OneStep RT-PCR kit, followed by a second-round multiplex PCR, size selection and purification. TCRdb's own reprocessing of the public reads used fastp at Q25 and MiXCR and kept productive beta chains. CDR3 protein sequences are deduplicated, and each keeps its most common genes and DNA. This sample holds around 670,000 distinct CDR3 sequences; roughly two fifths were observed only once. Approximately 43% of the sample is in the top ten clones. The source material was peripheral blood. Source of these receptors: an adult man with Graves' ophthalmopathy.

This clonotype was found a few times. The rearrangement links TRBV20-1 to TRBJ2-2; TRBD1 or TRBD2 may be the D gene (5 bases each). From germline, CDR1 is DFQATT and CDR2 SNEGSKA (reference sequence). V lost 6 bases to trimming and J lost 2 bases, with 16 bases between them. CDR3 length: 15 amino acids. DNA of the CDR3: TGCAGTGCCTGGCCGGGGCAGCGAAACACCGGGGAGCTGTTTTTT. Translated, it gives CSAWPGQRNTGELFF.

Worth noting for this clonotype: In this CDR3 the conserved last residue, phenylalanine or tryptophan, is missing, so a read error is likely. The chain combines TRBV25-1 with TRBJ2-5; TRBD2 aligns across 12 bases. Germline CDR1 reads MGHDK; CDR2 reads SYGVNS. The CDR3 is 17 amino acids. The CDR3 DNA is TGTACCAGCAGTGCTGGGAGACTAGCGGGAGTCGAAGAGACCCAGTACTCC. Encoded protein: CTSSAGRLAGVEETQYS.

The chain couples TRBV14 to TRBJ1-2, with D uncertain. Trimming stripped 4 bases from V and 4 bases from J, with 19 bases between. The CDR3 length is 16 residues. Germline V gene sequence: CDR1 SGHDN, CDR2 FVKESK. The CDR3 nucleotides read TGTGCCAGCAGCCTGGCAACTGGAGGTAGATTCTATGGCTACACCTTC. Translated, it gives CASSLATGGRFYGYTF.

V and J are TRBV19 and TRBJ1-5, with 7 positions matching TRBD1. The CDR3 extends over 17 amino acids. Germline lookup yields CDR1 LNHDA and CDR2 SQIVND (reference sequence). With V trimmed by 5 bases and J by 6 bases, 16 bases remained unmatched. The CDR3 sequence: CASSPRVRPTGTQPQHF. CDR3 nucleotide sequence: TGTGCCAGTAGTCCGCGAGTGAGACCGACAGGGACTCAGCCCCAGCATTTT.

This clonotype was seen a handful of times. The chain joins TRBV7-2 to TRBJ1-1; TRBD1 agrees at 9 bases. Trimming at V came to 6 bases and at J to 7 bases, leaving 12 bases not matched to a gene. This CDR3 has 15 residues. Germline V CDR1 and CDR2: SGHTA, FQGNSA. CDR3 sequence reads: CASRENRGLWREAFF. CDR3 nucleotides: TGTGCCAGCAGGGAAAACAGGGGGCTCTGGCGTGAAGCTTTCTTT.

The table lists this clonotype with a few counts. The chain combines TRBV7-9 with TRBJ2-7; possible D gene TRBD1, 5 bases. V was clipped by 5 bases and J by 2 bases, with 13 bases between them. In germline, CDR1 is SEHNR, CDR2 FQNEAQ (reference sequence). The CDR3 covers 14 residues. CDR3 residues: CASSEPGPTYEQYF. CDR3 in DNA: TGTGCCAGCAGCGAACCAGGGCCAACCTACGAGCAGTACTTC.

This clonotype was detected only a few times. The CDR3 region is CASSLAHGARNTEAFF. As DNA, the CDR3 is TGTGCCAGCAGCTTAGCGCACGGGGCGCGGAACACTGAAGCTTTCTTT. V gene TRBV7-9 combines with J gene TRBJ1-1, with D perhaps matching TRBD1 (5 bases). CDR3 size: 16 residues. Germline lookup yields CDR1 SEHNR and CDR2 FQNEAQ (reference sequence). Between the trimmed V and J ends, which lost 0 bases and 1 base, there was a span of 12 bases.

CDR3 protein: CARDRDRVPYEQYF. Here the CDR3 DNA reads TGTGCCAGGGACCGGGACAGGGTCCCCTACGAGCAGTACTTC. The chain couples TRBV2 to TRBJ2-7; 9 nucleotides line up with TRBD1. Trimming at V came to 9 bases and at J to 2 bases, leaving 8 bases not matched to a gene. The CDR3 has 14 amino acids. The V gene's germline CDR1 is SNHLY and CDR2 FYNNEI.

A note on this clonotype: A much larger clone sits a single nucleotide away, making a read error possible. The V and J genes are TRBV25-1 and TRBJ1-2; the D gene is possibly TRBD1 (6 bases). The germline V gene encodes CDR1 MGHDK and CDR2 SYGVNS. The V gene lost 3 bases and the J gene lost 6 bases, with 11 bases spanning the gap. The CDR3 sequence is 13 residues long. The CDR3 spells CASSEDSSHGYTF. The CDR3 nucleotides read TGTGCCAGCAGTGAGGACAGTTCCCATGGCTACACCTTC.

In its sample, this clonotype was seen many times. The V gene is TRBV20-1, the J gene TRBJ1-2; D is possibly TRBD1 (6 bases). Per the germline V gene, CDR1 is DFQATT and CDR2 is SNEGSKA (reference sequence). V was cut by 8 bases and J by 4 bases, with 14 bases left in between. This CDR3 has 12 amino acids. The CDR3 protein is CSQSGTSYGYTF. DNA for the CDR3: TGCAGTCAATCCGGGACATCCTATGGCTACACCTTC.

This clonotype has only a few counts. The chain employs TRBV9 and TRBJ2-7; TRBD2 aligns across 11 bases. The CDR3 has 17 amino acids. From germline, CDR1 is SGDLS and CDR2 YYNGEE. Trimming removed 4 bases from V and 5 bases from J; junction bases left unmatched: 14. In nucleotides, the CDR3 is TGTGCCAGCAGCCGTTGGTCTAGCGGGAGGAAAGTAAACGAGCAGTACTTC. Translated, it gives CASSRWSSGRKVNEQYF. The full variable domain, in which reference TRBV9 and TRBJ2-7 provide the parts outside the CDR3, is DSGVTQTPKHLITATGQRVTLRCSPRSGDLSVYWYQQSLDQGLQFLIQYYNGEERAKGNILERFSAQQFPDLHSELNLSSLELGDSALYFCASSRWSSGRKVNEQYFGPGTRLTVT.

On this clonotype itself: Possible read error: a much larger clone is one base away. The chain has TRBV10-3 and TRBJ1-1; D unclear. CDR1 and CDR2 from the germline V gene are ENHRY and SYGVKD. The CDR3 spans 13 residues. V was trimmed by 5 bases and J by 10 bases, leaving 17 bases between them. CDR3 residues: CAISIRAGEVAFF. CDR3 DNA sequence: TGTGCCATCAGTATCCGGGCGGGAGAGGTAGCTTTCTTT.

This clonotype was counted between two and nine times. The V gene is TRBV20-1, the J gene TRBJ2-7; TRBD1 matches 10 bases. With 4 bases clipped from V and 3 bases from J, the junction kept 9 bases outside the gene matches. The CDR3 has 15 residues. The V gene's germline CDR1 is DFQATT and CDR2 SNEGSKA (reference sequence). The CDR3 DNA follows: TGCAGTGCTAAGGAGTCGGGACAGGGGATCTACGAGCAGTACTTC. It codes for CSAKESGQGIYEQYF.

This clonotype was seen a few times. The J gene is TRBJ1-6, the V gene TRBV20-1, with a tentative D call TRBD1 (5 bases). Germline V gives CDR1 DFQATT, CDR2 SNEGSKA (reference sequence). V was cut by 6 bases and J by 4 bases, with 16 bases left in between. The CDR3 runs 15 residues. CDR3 protein: CSASLAGQYNSPLHF. The CDR3 DNA follows: TGCAGTGCCTCACTCGCAGGACAATATAATTCACCCCTCCACTTT.

The rearrangement links TRBV25-1 to TRBJ1-2; D gene ambiguous. The CDR3 is 11 amino acids. Germline CDR1 and CDR2: MGHDK and SYGVNS. Trimming left V 8 bases short and J 6 bases short, with 10 bases between. The CDR3 DNA reads TGTGCCAGCTCGGTACGGGATGGCTACACCTTC. Translation gives CASSVRDGYTF.

This clonotype was seen a handful of times. The gene calls are TRBV6-6 and TRBJ2-7; D gene uncertain. V lost 0 bases and J lost 5, with 11 bases in between. The CDR3 runs to 14 residues. CDR1 is MNHNY, CDR2 SVGAGI, per germline (reference sequence). For the CDR3, the DNA is TGTGCCAGCAGTTACTCGGGTGCTTATGACGAGCAGTACTTC. Its protein is CASSYSGAYDEQYF.

The gene calls are TRBV10-3 and TRBJ1-6, with TRBD1 matching 10 bases. The V and J ends lost 10 bases and 10 bases, in that order; junction bases with no gene match: 7. Germline V gene sequence: CDR1 ENHRY, CDR2 SYGVKD. This CDR3 region has 13 residues. CDR3 in amino acids: CASRDRGMSPLHF. In nucleotides, the CDR3 is TGTGCCAGCAGGGACAGGGGTATGTCACCCCTCCACTTT.

This chain joins TRBV20-1 and TRBJ2-7; D not resolved. The CDR3 totals 15 residues. The V end lost 2 bases, the J end lost 2 bases, and 16 bases lay between the germline ends. Germline assignment: CDR1 DFQATT and CDR2 SNEGSKA (reference sequence). CDR3 loop: CSARYWGVSAYEQYF. The CDR3 coding sequence is TGCAGTGCTAGATACTGGGGTGTTTCGGCCTACGAGCAGTACTTC.

This chain uses TRBV2 with TRBJ1-6; tentatively, D is TRBD1 (6 bases). The CDR3 length is 13 residues. Germline assignment: CDR1 SNHLY and CDR2 FYNNEI. Deletions cut 3 bases from V and 16 bases from J, with 16 bases between. CDR3: CASSEGGLLSLHF. CDR3 bases: TGTGCCAGCAGTGAGGGGGGCCTATTGTCTCTCCACTTT.

This chain links TRBV25-1 with TRBJ1-3, with a possible D match to TRBD1 (5 bases). Trimming cost V 5 bases and J 0 bases, with 14 bases left between them. This CDR3 region has 16 residues. Germline CDR1 reads MGHDK; CDR2 reads SYGVNS. The chain's CDR3 is CASSLSRGGSGNTIYF. CDR3 in DNA: TGTGCCAGCAGTCTAAGTCGGGGGGGCTCTGGAAACACCATATATTTT.

This clonotype was counted only a few times. The chain has TRBV25-1 and TRBJ2-2; no clear D. Germline V gene data show CDR1 as MGHDK and CDR2 as SYGVNS. Trimming took 6 bases from V and 8 from J, leaving 7 bases between them. The CDR3 extends over 11 amino acids. The chain's CDR3 is CASSHSGELFF. The CDR3 DNA is TGTGCCAGCAGCCATTCGGGGGAGCTGTTTTTT.

DNA for the CDR3: TGTGCCAGCAGCTACGGGACACTAGTCTACGAGCAGTACTTC. Its translation is CASSYGTLVYEQYF. The chain recombines TRBV2 with TRBJ2-7, with D maybe TRBD1 (6 bases). V was shortened by 6 bases and J by 3 bases, with 15 bases between the two germline ends. Looked up from germline, CDR1 is SNHLY and CDR2 is FYNNEI. The CDR3 has 14 residues.

CDR3 nucleotides: TGTGCCAGCAGCCCTGGGGGGTTATCGACCCAGTACTTC. Translated, it gives CASSPGGLSTQYF. The chain joins TRBV7-9 to TRBJ2-5, with D perhaps matching TRBD2 (6 bases). CDR1 is SEHNR and CDR2 is FQNEAQ in the germline V gene (reference sequence). The germline V and J ends were trimmed by 5 bases and 7 bases, with 14 bases remaining between them. The CDR3 totals 13 residues. The full variable domain, rest sourced from reference TRBV7-9 and TRBJ2-5, is DTGVSQNPRHKITKRGQNVTFRCDPISEHNRLYWYRQTLGQGPEFLTYFQNEAQLEKSRLLSDRFSAERPKGSFSTLEIQRTEQGDSAMYLCASSPGGLSTQYFGPGTRLLVL.